This T cell receptor (beta chain) was profiled in a study of T cell repertoires in cytomegalovirus infection. At the level of the study: Signatures in public TCR beta sequences pointed to both CMV infection and matching HLA type.

Comments on this clonotype: What it binds is unknown.

Germline CDR1 KGHSH, CDR2 LQKENI. V lost 4 bases, J lost 5 bases, and 15 bases lay in between. The CDR3 consists of 15 residues. TCRdb processed the reads anew with MiXCR; each CDR3 protein has one entry. The sample yields roughly 310,000 distinct CDR3 sequences, roughly 15% seen once. Study results and caveats: Pooled public TCR beta family frequency picked out CMV carriers with the relevant HLA. The study found HLA-C-restricted CMV-specific TCR beta clonotypes dominating the ex vivo response.

This clonotype originated in a human donor in good health (CMV status not recorded). Some clones in this sample may be carry-over from other donors' samples. The chain couples TRBV18 to TRBJ1-5; D may be TRBD1 (5 bases). The specimen was PBMCs. Here the CDR3 DNA reads TGTGCCAGCTCACAGGGGCACGGGACCGATCAGCCCCAGCATTTT. The encoded protein is CASSQGHGTDQPQHF.